The clone carrying this TCR beta chain was seen more than once but under ten times. Its matching antigen is unknown. The germline gives CDR1 LNHDA, CDR2 SQIVND (reference sequence). The CDR3 contains 16 residues. V lost 8 bases to trimming and J lost 0 bases, with 17 bases between them. TCRdb keeps only in-frame clones here, not all; method: immunoSEQ multiplex PCR. The sample records tens of thousands of clones, about 70% being singletons. This sample was included in a study of T cell clones after liver transplantation. Across the whole study: Immunosuppression withdrawal was tried within 2 years after liver transplantation in this trial. Graft-donor-reactive sequences were compared with third-party-reactive TCRbeta sequences from pre-transplant mixed lymphocyte reactions.

Study-level findings and limits: Low donor cell numbers restricted donor-reactive repertoire measurement in a couple of subjects.

V gene TRBV19 combines with J gene TRBJ2-4; D could derive from TRBD1 or TRBD2 (6 bases each). This sequence was found in a human patient who received a liver transplant. The T cells may partly be graft donor cells. The source material was CD4+ T cells from blood, sampled at the 22-month timepoint. CDR3 region: CASSGVPGLAKNIQYF. The DNA of the CDR3 is TGTGCCAGTTCAGGGGTACCGGGACTAGCCAAAAACATTCAGTACTTC.